The clone carrying this T cell receptor (beta chain) was counted once. The data originate from a study of blood T cell repertoires in COVID-19. Sequencing used immunoSEQ multiplex PCR; TCRdb keeps in-frame clones, though not all of them. The table lists just over 60,000 clones, 65% to 80% of them singletons. Unmatched junction bases numbered 3, after V lost 4 bases and J lost 1 base. The CDR3 sequence is 13 residues long. CDR1 and CDR2 (germline): SQVTM, ANQGSEA. This rearrangement joins TRBV29-1 to TRBJ2-5; 7 nucleotides line up with TRBD1. Material: peripheral blood. This TCR came from a woman aged 80 or over with active or convalescent COVID-19. CDR3 nucleotides: TGCAGCGTTGCGGACAGGTTCCAAGAGACCCAGTACTTC. Translating gives CSVADRFQETQYF.